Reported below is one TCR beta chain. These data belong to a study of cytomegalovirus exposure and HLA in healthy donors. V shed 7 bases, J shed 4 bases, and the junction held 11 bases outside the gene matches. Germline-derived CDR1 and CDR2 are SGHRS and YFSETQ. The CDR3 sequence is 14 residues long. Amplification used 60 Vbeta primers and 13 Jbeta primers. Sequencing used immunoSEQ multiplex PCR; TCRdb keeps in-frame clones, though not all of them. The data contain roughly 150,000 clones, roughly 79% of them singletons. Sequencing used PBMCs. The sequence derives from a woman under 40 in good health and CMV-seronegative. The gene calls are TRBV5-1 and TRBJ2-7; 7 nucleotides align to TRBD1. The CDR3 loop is CASATGTANYEQYF. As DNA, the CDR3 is TGCGCCAGCGCTACCGGGACAGCCAATTACGAGCAGTACTTC.